The subject of this entry is one T cell receptor (beta chain). TCRdb's copy holds only in-frame clones and misses some; the assay was immunoSEQ multiplex PCR. The sample gives tens of thousands of clones, about 95% of which show up once; under 0.04% is in the top ten. This sample was included in a study of human thymus T cells. Thymic material originated from resections removed in the course of corrective heart surgery. The CDR3 is made up of 14 amino acids. V lost 3 bases and J lost 7, with 12 bases in between. Germline loops: CDR1 MNHEY, CDR2 SMNVEV (reference sequence). The chain couples TRBV27 to TRBJ2-2, with D perhaps matching TRBD2 (6 bases). The sequencing input was thymus tissue. The source of this sequence is a girl less than two years old with a congenital heart defect but otherwise immunologically healthy. The DNA of the CDR3 is TGTGCCAGCAGTTTTGGGAGGCAAAACGGGGAGCTGTTTTTT. Translation gives CASSFGRQNGELFF.